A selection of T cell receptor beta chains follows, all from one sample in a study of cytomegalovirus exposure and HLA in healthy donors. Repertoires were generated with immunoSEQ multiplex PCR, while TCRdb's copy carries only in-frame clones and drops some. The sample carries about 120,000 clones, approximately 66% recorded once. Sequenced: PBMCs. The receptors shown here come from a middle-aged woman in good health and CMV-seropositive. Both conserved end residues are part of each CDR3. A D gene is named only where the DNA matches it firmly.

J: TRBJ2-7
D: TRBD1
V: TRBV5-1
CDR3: CASSPGTDDYEQYF

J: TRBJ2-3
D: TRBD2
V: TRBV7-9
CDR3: CASSLLSGAGYTQYF

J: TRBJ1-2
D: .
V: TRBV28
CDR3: CASSLGSGSYGYGYTF

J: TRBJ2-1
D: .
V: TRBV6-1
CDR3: CASNPGNEQFF

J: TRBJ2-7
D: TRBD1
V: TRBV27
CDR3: CASTATGTGLYEQYF

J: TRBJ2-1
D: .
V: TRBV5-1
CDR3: CASSLAGSASYNEQFF

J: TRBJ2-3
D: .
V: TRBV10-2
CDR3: CASSVGGDTQYF

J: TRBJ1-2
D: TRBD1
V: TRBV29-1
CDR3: CSVGTGWGYTF

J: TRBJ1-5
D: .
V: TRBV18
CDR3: CASSPNRGNQPQHF

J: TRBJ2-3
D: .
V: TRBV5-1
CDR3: CASSLGGTVDTQYF

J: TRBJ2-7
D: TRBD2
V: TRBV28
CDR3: CASRPGGWASYEQYF

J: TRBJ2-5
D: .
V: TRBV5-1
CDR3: CASSLGLSQETQYF

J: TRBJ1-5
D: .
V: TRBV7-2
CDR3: CASSLTLRDQPQHF

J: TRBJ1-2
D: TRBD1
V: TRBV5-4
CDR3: CASRGGTGFFANYGYTF

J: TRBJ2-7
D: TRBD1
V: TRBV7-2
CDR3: CASSSRGQGSYEQYF

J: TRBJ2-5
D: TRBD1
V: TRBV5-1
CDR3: CASSLEGTGRRETQYF

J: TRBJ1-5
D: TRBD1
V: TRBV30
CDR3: CAWSFTGTGKKHF

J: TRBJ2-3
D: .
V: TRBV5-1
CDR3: CASSRDSPTDTQYF

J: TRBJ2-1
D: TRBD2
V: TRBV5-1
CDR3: CASSLVAGAYNEQFF

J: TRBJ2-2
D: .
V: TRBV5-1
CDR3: CASSPLGQGELFF

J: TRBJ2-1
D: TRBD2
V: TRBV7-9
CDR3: CATGTSGGNEQFF

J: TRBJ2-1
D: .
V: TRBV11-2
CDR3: CASSVTQDSPYNEQFF

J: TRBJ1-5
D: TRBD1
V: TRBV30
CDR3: CAWSVTGGFYQPQHF

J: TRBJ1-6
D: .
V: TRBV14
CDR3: CASSQRGSSYNSPLHF

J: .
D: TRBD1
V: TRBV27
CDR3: CASSPSVAGGSYEQYF

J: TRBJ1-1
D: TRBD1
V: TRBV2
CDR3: CASRGQVNTEAFF